This T cell receptor beta chain was observed in a study of beta chain features in type 1 diabetes. Study findings and constraints: VDJ junctions from patients with type 1 diabetes contained fewer insertions and more deletions. No resolution was reached here on whether HLA type influences TCRB rearrangement.

Germline-derived CDR1 and CDR2 are SGHTA and FQGNSA. The CDR3 has 13 amino acids. The V gene lost 1 base and the J gene lost 11 bases, with 12 bases spanning the gap. Expressed TCRB transcripts got sequenced, as all isolated RNA was reverse transcribed. TCRdb's copy holds only in-frame clones and misses some; the assay was immunoSEQ multiplex PCR. The repertoire holds 860,000 or so clones, roughly 16% seen once, with 0.02% to 0.025% in the top ten. CD4+ naive, central memory, regulatory and stem cell-like memory cells were sorted via CD45RO/CCR7/CD25/CD127/CD95/CD27. The table lists this clone with a few counts. Antigen unknown.

The sequenced sample consisted of naive CD4+ T cells from blood. The chain carries TRBV7-2 and TRBJ1-5; no clear D. The source of this sequence is a woman younger than 30 in good health. Here the CDR3 DNA reads TGTGCCAGCAGCTTAGGCCGCTCCGAGGCCCAGCATTTT. The encoded protein is CASSLGRSEAQHF.